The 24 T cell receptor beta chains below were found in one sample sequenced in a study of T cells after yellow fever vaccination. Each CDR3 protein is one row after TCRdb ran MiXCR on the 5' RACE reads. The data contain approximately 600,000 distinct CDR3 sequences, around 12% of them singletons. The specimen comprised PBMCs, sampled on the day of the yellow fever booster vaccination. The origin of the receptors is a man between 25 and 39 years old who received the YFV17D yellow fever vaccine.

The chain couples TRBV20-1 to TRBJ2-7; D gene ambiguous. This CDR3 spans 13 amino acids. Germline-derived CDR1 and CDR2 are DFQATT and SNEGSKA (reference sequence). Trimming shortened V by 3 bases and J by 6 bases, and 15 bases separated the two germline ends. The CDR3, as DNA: TGCAGTGCTAGGGGCCCTCCCGGCGCCGAGCAGTACTTC. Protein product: CSARGPPGAEQYF.

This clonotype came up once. The CDR3 loop reads CASSLAVSPREAFF. The CDR3 nucleotides are TGCGCCAGCAGCTTGGCTGTATCCCCTCGGGAAGCTTTCTTT. The J gene is TRBJ1-1, the V gene TRBV5-1; D gene uncertain. This CDR3 has 14 residues. Trimming shortened V by 0 bases and J by 8 bases, and 14 bases separated the two germline ends. The V gene's germline CDR1 is SGHRS and CDR2 YFSETQ.

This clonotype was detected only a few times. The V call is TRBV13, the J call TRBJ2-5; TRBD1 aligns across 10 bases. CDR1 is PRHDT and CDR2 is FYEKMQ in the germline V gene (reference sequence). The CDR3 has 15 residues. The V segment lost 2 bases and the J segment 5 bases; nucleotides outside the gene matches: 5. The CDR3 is CASSLMGQGLETQYF. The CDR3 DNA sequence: TGTGCCAGCAGCTTAATGGGACAGGGGTTGGAGACCCAGTACTTC.

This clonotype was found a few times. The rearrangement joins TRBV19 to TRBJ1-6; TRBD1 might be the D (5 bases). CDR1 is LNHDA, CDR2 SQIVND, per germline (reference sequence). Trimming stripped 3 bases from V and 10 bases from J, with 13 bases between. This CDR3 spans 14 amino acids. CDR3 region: CASSIGRDRSPLHF. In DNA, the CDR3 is TGTGCCAGTAGTATCGGCAGGGACCGGTCACCCCTCCACTTT.

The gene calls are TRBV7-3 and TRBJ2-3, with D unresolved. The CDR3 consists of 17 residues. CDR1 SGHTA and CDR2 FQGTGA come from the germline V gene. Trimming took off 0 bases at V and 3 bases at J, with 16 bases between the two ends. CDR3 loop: CASSLTGVARSTDTQYF. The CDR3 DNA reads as TGTGCCAGCAGCTTAACTGGGGTGGCTCGGTCGACAGATACGCAGTATTTT.

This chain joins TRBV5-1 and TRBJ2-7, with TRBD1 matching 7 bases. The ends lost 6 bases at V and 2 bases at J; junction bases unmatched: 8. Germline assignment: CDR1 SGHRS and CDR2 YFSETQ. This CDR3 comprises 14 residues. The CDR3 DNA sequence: TGCGCCAGCACTCTACAGGGGCCGACCTACGAGCAGTACTTC. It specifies CASTLQGPTYEQYF.

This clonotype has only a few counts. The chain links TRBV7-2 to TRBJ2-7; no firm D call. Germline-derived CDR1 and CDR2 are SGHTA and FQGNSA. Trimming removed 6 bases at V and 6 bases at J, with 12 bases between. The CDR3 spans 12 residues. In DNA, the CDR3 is TGTGCCAGCAGTAGAGGAACCTCCGAGCAGTACTTC. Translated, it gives CASSRGTSEQYF.

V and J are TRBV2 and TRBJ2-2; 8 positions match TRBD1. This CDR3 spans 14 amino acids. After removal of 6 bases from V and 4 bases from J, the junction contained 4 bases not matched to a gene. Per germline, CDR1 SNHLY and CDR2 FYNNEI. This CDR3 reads CASRPTGATGELFF. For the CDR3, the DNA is TGTGCCAGCAGACCGACAGGGGCCACCGGGGAGCTGTTTTTT.

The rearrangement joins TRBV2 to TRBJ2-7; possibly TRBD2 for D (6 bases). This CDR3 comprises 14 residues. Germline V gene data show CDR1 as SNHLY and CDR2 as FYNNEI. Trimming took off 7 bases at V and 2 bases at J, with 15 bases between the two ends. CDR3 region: CASTVRDGTYEQYF. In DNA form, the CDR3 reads TGTGCCAGCACGGTGCGGGACGGAACCTACGAGCAGTACTTC.

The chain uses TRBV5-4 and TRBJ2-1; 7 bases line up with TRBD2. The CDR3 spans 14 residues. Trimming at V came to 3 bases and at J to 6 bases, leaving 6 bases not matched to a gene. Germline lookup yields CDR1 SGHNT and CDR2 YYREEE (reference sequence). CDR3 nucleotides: TGTGCCAGCAGCTCGAGGACTAGACCCAATGAGCAGTTCTTC. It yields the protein CASSSRTRPNEQFF.

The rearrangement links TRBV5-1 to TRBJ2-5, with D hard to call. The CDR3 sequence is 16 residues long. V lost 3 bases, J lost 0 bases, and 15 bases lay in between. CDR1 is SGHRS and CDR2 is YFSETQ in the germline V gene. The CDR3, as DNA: TGCGCCAGCAGCTCGGCTATAACAGAGTACCAAGAGACCCAGTACTTC. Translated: CASSSAITEYQETQYF.

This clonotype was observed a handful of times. The DNA of the CDR3 is TGTGCCAGCAGTTACGCGTCAGGGTGGGACAATGAGCAGTTCTTC. It encodes CASSYASGWDNEQFF. This sequence joins TRBV6-2 or TRBV6-3 and TRBJ2-1, with D possibly TRBD1 on 5 matching bases. Trimming cost V 2 bases and J 5 bases, with 13 bases left between them. Germline V gene lookup returns CDR1 MNHEY and CDR2 SVGEGT. The CDR3 loop spans 15 amino acids.

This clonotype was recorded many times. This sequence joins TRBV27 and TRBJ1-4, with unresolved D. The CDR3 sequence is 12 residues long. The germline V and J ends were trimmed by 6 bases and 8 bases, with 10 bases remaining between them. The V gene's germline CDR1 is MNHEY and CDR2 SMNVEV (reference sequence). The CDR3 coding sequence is TGTGCCAGCAGGGGAGCCGGAGAAAAACTGTTTTTT. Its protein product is CASRGAGEKLFF.

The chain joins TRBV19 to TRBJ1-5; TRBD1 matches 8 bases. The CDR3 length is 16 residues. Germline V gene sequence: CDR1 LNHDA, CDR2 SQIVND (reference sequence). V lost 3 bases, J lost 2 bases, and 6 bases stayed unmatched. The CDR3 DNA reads TGTGCCAGTAGTATTCAGGGGGCGCGAGGCAATCAGCCCCAGCATTTT. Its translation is CASSIQGARGNQPQHF. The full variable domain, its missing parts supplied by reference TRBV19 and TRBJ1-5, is DGGITQSPKYLFRKEGQNVTLSCEQNLNHDAMYWYRQDPGQGLRLIYYSQIVNDFQKGDIAEGYSVSREKKESFPLTVTSAQKNPTAFYLCASSIQGARGNQPQHFGDGTRLSIL.

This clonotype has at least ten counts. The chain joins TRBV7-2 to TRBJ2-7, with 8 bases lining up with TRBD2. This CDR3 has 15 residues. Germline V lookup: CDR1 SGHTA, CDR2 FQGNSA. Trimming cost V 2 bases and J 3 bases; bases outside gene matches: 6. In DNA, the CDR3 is TGTGCCAGCAGCTTAAGCGGCGGGAGGAACTACGAGCAGTACTTC. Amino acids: CASSLSGGRNYEQYF.

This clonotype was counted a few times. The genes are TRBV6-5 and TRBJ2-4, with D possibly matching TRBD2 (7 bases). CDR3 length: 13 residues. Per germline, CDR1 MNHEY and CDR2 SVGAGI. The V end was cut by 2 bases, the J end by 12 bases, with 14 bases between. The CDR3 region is CASSYGGAGAQYF. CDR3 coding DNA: TGTGCCAGCAGTTACGGGGGGGCAGGTGCTCAGTACTTC.

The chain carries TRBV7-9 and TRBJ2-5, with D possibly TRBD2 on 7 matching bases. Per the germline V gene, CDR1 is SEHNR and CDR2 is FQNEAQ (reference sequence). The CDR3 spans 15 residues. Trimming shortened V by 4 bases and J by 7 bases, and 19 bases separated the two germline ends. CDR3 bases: TGTGCCAGCAGCTCGAGTGGGGGGGCATCAAGGACCCAGTACTTC. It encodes CASSSSGGASRTQYF.

The CDR3 DNA follows: TGTGCCAGCAGTCCAGATAGGGGATGGGGCACAGATACGCAGTATTTT. Encoded protein: CASSPDRGWGTDTQYF. The rearrangement joins TRBV27 to TRBJ2-3; possible D gene TRBD1, 5 bases. This CDR3 is 16 amino acids long. V dropped 5 bases and J dropped 1 base, with 16 bases sitting between them. CDR1 is MNHEY and CDR2 is SMNVEV in the germline V gene (reference sequence).

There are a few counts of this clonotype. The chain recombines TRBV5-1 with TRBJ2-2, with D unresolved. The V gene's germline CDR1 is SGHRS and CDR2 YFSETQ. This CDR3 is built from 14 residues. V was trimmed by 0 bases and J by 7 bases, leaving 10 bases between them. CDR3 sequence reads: CASSLGSSGGELFF. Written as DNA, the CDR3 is TGCGCCAGCAGCTTGGGTTCGAGTGGCGGGGAGCTGTTTTTT.

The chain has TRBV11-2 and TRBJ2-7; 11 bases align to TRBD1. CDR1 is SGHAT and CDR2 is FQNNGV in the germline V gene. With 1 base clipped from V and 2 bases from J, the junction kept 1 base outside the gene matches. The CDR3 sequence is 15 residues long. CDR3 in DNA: TGTGCCAGCAGCTTAGTGGACAGGGGGCCCTACGAGCAGTACTTC. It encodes CASSLVDRGPYEQYF.

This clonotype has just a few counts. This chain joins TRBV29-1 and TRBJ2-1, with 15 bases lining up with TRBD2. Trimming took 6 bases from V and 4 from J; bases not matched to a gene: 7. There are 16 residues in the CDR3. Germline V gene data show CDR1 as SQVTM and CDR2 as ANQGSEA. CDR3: CSVMGLAGGFYNEQFF. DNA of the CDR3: TGCAGCGTCATGGGACTAGCGGGAGGTTTTTACAATGAGCAGTTCTTC.

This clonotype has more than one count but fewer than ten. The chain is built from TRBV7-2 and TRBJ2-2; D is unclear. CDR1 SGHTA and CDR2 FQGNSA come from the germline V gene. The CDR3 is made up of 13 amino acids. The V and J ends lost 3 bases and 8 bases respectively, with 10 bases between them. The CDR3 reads CASSFEPLGELFF. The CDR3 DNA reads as TGTGCCAGCAGCTTCGAACCCTTAGGGGAGCTGTTTTTT. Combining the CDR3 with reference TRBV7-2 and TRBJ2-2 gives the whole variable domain GAGVSQSPSNKVTEKGKDVELRCDPISGHTALYWYRQSLGQGLEFLIYFQGNSAPDKSGLPSDRFSAERTGGSVSTLTIQRTQQEDSAVYLCASSFEPLGELFFGEGSRLTVL.

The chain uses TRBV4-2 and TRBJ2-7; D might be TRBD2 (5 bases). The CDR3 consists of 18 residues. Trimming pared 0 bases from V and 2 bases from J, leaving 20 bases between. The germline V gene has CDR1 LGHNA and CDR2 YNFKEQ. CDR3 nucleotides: TGTGCCAGCAGCCAAGATGTCAGGCAAGGAAGAGGGACCTACGAGCAGTACTTC. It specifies CASSQDVRQGRGTYEQYF.

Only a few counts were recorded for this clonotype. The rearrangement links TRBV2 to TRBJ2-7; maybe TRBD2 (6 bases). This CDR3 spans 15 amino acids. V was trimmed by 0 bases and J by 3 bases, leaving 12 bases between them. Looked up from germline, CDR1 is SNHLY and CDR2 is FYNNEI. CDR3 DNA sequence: TGTGCCAGCAGTGAAGCGGGGTTGGGACTCTACGAGCAGTACTTC. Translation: CASSEAGLGLYEQYF.